The entry below gives a single TCR beta chain sequence along with its context. This sample was included in a study of T cell changes during pregnancy in multiple sclerosis. Sequencing was performed with immunoSEQ multiplex PCR; in TCRdb, only in-frame clones are kept and a portion is missing. The sample contains 25,000 to 35,000 clones, about 88% of which appear only once. V lost 5 bases and J lost 7, with 9 bases in between. CDR3 size: 11 residues. Germline V gives CDR1 MNHEY, CDR2 SMNVEV (reference sequence). The source material was CD4+ T cells from peripheral blood mononuclear cells, sampled in the second trimester of pregnancy. The receptor was isolated from a female donor in good health, enrolled as a control in a pregnancy study. V and J are TRBV27 and TRBJ2-7; D gene unclear. In DNA form, the CDR3 reads TGTGCCAGCAGTACTCCGCGTGAGCAGTACTTC. Its translation is CASSTPREQYF.